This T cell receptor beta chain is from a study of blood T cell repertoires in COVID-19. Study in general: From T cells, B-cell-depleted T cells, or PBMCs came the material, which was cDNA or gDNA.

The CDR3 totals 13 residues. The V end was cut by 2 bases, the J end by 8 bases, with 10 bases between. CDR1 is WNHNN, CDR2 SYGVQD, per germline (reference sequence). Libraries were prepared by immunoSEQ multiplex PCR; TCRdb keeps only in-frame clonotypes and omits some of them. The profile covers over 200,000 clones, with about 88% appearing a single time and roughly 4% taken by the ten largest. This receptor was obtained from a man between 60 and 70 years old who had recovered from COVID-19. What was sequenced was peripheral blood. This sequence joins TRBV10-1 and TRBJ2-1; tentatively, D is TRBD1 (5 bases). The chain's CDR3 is CASSEQGEDEQFF. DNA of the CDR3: TGCGCCAGCAGTGAGCAGGGTGAGGATGAGCAGTTCTTC.